These T cell receptor beta chains were read from a single sample in a study of T cells in localized non-small cell lung cancer. The protocol was immunoSEQ multiplex PCR, while the TCRdb copy is restricted to in-frame clones and leaves out a portion. The table lists 50,000 to 65,000 clones, over 70% of them singletons. The source was PBMCs, collected before any cancer treatment. The receptors shown here come from a woman aged 35-75 years with stage II lung adenocarcinoma. Both conserved end residues are part of each CDR3. The order of the fields is D gene, J gene, clone size, V gene, CDR3 protein, CDR3 DNA. The D gene is left open where the match is weak. Size is stated for part of the rows, as once, few or many counts, or as a class when the clone is expanded.

>.|TRBJ2-1|.|TRBV11-3
CASSPGLGVYNEQFF
TGTGCCAGCAGCCCCGGGCTTGGCGTCTACAATGAGCAGTTCTTC
>.|TRBJ1-2|.|TRBV20-1
CSAREGYGYTF
TGCAGTGCTAGGGAGGGATATGGCTACACCTTC
>TRBD1|TRBJ1-2|few|TRBV5-6
CASSPGTGKDHYGYTF
TGTGCCAGCAGCCCCGGGACAGGGAAGGATCACTATGGCTACACCTTC
>TRBD1|TRBJ2-2|.|TRBV5-6
CASSSGTGGTGELFF
TGTGCCAGCAGCTCCGGGACAGGGGGCACCGGGGAGCTGTTTTTT
>TRBD1|TRBJ2-2|.|TRBV29-1
CSAKQGAGTGELFF
TGCAGCGCCAAACAGGGGGCTGGTACCGGGGAGCTGTTTTTT
>TRBD2|TRBJ2-1|few|TRBV2
CASSYSTLAGVYNEQFF
TGTGCCAGCAGTTACTCGACTCTAGCGGGGGTTTACAATGAGCAGTTCTTC
>TRBD1|TRBJ2-1|once|TRBV5-1
CASSFSPTGTGYNEQFF
TGCGCCAGCAGCTTTAGCCCCACCGGGACAGGATACAATGAGCAGTTCTTC
>.|TRBJ1-5|.|TRBV19
CASSVSGGSSNQPQHF
TGTGCCAGTAGTGTAAGCGGGGGATCTAGCAATCAGCCCCAGCATTTT
>.|TRBJ2-3|.|TRBV4-2
CASSQGNTQYF
TGTGCCAGCAGCCAGGGGAATACGCAGTATTTT
>.|TRBJ1-4|.|TRBV7-8
CASSLGRRTNEKLFF
TGTGCCAGCAGCTTGGGGCGGAGGACTAATGAAAAACTGTTTTTT
>.|TRBJ1-5|.|TRBV19
CASQGARGREPQHF
TGTGCCAGTCAAGGGGCGCGGGGAAGGGAGCCCCAGCATTTT
>.|TRBJ2-1|.|TRBV30
CAWSVSNEQFF
TGTGCCTGGAGTGTAAGCAATGAGCAGTTCTTC
>TRBD2|TRBJ2-3|.|TRBV9
CASSVRAGGPGTDTQYF
TGTGCCAGCAGCGTAAGGGCGGGGGGCCCCGGCACAGATACGCAGTATTTT
>TRBD2|TRBJ2-3|.|TRBV2
CASSEGLAASTDTQYF
TGTGCCAGCAGTGAAGGGCTAGCGGCTAGCACAGATACGCAGTATTTT
>.|TRBJ2-6|.|TRBV5-1
CASSSPRANVLTF
TGCGCCAGCAGCTCCCCCCGGGCCAACGTCCTGACTTTC
>.|TRBJ2-5|.|TRBV9
CASSVVGSYQETQYF
TGTGCCAGCAGCGTAGTGGGCAGCTACCAAGAGACCCAGTACTTC
>.|TRBJ2-5|.|TRBV28
CASSRGETQYF
TGTGCCAGCAGCCGGGGGGAGACCCAGTACTTC
>TRBD2|TRBJ2-2|few|TRBV9
CASSTGTSGSYQSELFF
TGTGCCAGCAGCACAGGGACTAGCGGGTCTTATCAGTCGGAGCTGTTTTTT
>TRBD1|TRBJ2-7|.|TRBV5-6
CASSLQGSEQYF
TGTGCCAGCAGCTTACAGGGGAGCGAGCAGTACTTC
>.|TRBJ1-4|.|TRBV27
CASSSADNEKLFF
TGTGCCAGCAGTTCGGCGGATAATGAAAAACTGTTTTTT
>.|TRBJ1-1|.|TRBV6-1
CASSEAAGEGTEAFF
TGTGCCAGCAGTGAAGCAGCCGGGGAGGGAACTGAAGCTTTCTTT
>TRBD2|TRBJ2-1|few|TRBV5-1
CASSWTSGGDNEQFF
TGCGCCAGCAGCTGGACTAGCGGGGGGGACAATGAGCAGTTCTTC
>.|TRBJ1-4|.|TRBV9
CASSVDNGPYEKLFF
TGTGCCAGCAGCGTAGATAACGGACCATATGAAAAACTGTTTTTT
>.|TRBJ1-1|medium-sized|TRBV2
CASGGQGLSEAFF
TGTGCCAGCGGGGGCCAGGGATTGTCTGAAGCTTTCTTT
>.|TRBJ1-5|.|TRBV7-2
CASSFQGYQPQHF
TGTGCCAGCAGTTTTCAGGGTTACCAGCCCCAGCATTTT
>TRBD1|TRBJ1-4|.|TRBV19
CASSKMDRKLFF
TGTGCCAGTAGTAAAATGGACAGGAAACTGTTTTTT
>.|TRBJ1-2|.|TRBV9
CASSVDPGNYGYTF
TGTGCCAGCAGCGTAGATCCAGGGAACTATGGCTACACCTTC
>.|TRBJ1-6|.|TRBV4-3
CASSQERSPLHF
TGCGCCAGCAGCCAAGAGCGTTCACCCCTCCACTTT
>TRBD1|TRBJ1-5|.|TRBV7-2
CASSSGQGQPQHF
TGTGCCAGCAGCTCCGGACAGGGCCAGCCCCAGCATTTT
>.|TRBJ1-5|.|TRBV27
CASSLQGSQPQHF
TGTGCCAGCAGTTTACAAGGAAGTCAGCCCCAGCATTTT
>TRBD1|TRBJ1-3|.|TRBV30
CAWSVQGGSTIYF
TGTGCCTGGAGTGTTCAGGGGGGCAGCACCATATATTTT
>.|TRBJ1-3|.|TRBV18
CASSPHPGLSGNTIYF
TGTGCCAGCTCACCACATCCAGGGTTATCAGGAAACACCATATATTTT
>TRBD2|TRBJ2-3|.|TRBV27
CASSLSGGPADTQYF
TGTGCCAGCAGTCTAAGCGGGGGGCCCGCAGATACGCAGTATTTT
>.|TRBJ1-2|.|TRBV5-1
CASTRTPEQIYGYAF
TGCGCCAGCACCCGTACCCCGGAACAGATCTATGGCTACGCCTTC
>TRBD2|TRBJ2-7|.|TRBV7-9
CASSPGTSGGESEQYF
TGTGCCAGCAGCCCCGGGACTAGCGGGGGAGAGAGCGAGCAGTACTTC
>.|TRBJ1-6|.|TRBV10-3
CAISEFRAEDLHF
TGTGCCATCAGTGAGTTTCGGGCCGAGGACCTCCACTTT
>.|TRBJ1-2|.|TRBV7-3
CASSLDSAARTF
TGTGCCAGCAGCTTAGACAGCGCGGCTAGAACCTTC
>.|TRBJ1-6|.|TRBV30
CAWSKRRDGNSPLHF
TGTGCCTGGAGTAAACGGAGGGACGGTAATTCACCCCTCCACTTT
>TRBD1|TRBJ1-6|.|TRBV6-4
CASGTGALLGNSPLHF
TGTGCCAGCGGGACAGGGGCCCTCCTTGGGAATTCACCCCTCCACTTT
>.|TRBJ1-2|.|TRBV4-3
CASSQERGTFYGYTF
TGCGCCAGCAGCCAAGAGAGGGGGACGTTCTATGGCTACACCTTC
>.|TRBJ2-7|.|TRBV19
CASSGRRQVAVYEQYF
TGTGCCAGTAGTGGTAGGAGGCAGGTAGCCGTTTACGAGCAGTACTTC
>.|TRBJ1-1|.|TRBV5-5
CANSRQPNTEAFF
TGTGCCAACTCAAGACAGCCGAACACTGAAGCTTTCTTT
>.|TRBJ1-2|.|TRBV14
CASGGAYGYTF
TGTGCCAGCGGGGGGGCCTATGGCTACACCTTC